This is a list of T cell receptor beta chains from one sample in a study of CD8 T cells in ankylosing spondylitis. TCRdb itself ran the 5' RACE reads through MiXCR, one entry per CDR3 protein. Of 200,000 to 250,000 distinct CDR3 sequences in the sample, roughly 18% were seen once. The sample consisted of blood, either unsorted or a sorted T cell fraction (not recorded which). Receptors were obtained from a male donor with ankylosing spondylitis. The CDR3 runs from the conserved cysteine through the conserved F or W. The order of the fields is D gene, J gene, clone size, V gene, CDR3 protein, CDR3 DNA. A D gene is named only where the DNA matches it firmly. Size values are once, few and many counts, or a class for expanded clones, and some rows have none.

D gene: NA
J gene: TRBJ1-2
clone size: few
V gene: TRBV20-1
CDR3 protein: CSARDQGTDYGYTF
CDR3 DNA: TGCAGTGCTAGAGATCAGGGGACTGACTATGGCTACACCTTC

D gene: TRBD2
J gene: TRBJ2-5
clone size: few
V gene: TRBV20-1
CDR3 protein: CSARDFALADQETQYF
CDR3 DNA: TGCAGTGCTAGAGATTTCGCACTAGCGGACCAAGAGACCCAGTACTTC

D gene: NA
J gene: TRBJ1-5
clone size: NA
V gene: TRBV7-9
CDR3 protein: CASSFGGVDQPQHF
CDR3 DNA: TGTGCCAGCAGCTTTGGAGGGGTGGACCAGCCCCAGCATTTT

D gene: NA
J gene: TRBJ2-2
clone size: NA
V gene: TRBV7-9
CDR3 protein: CASSLPTDLDSTGELFF
CDR3 DNA: TGTGCCAGCAGCTTACCTACAGATTTGGACTCCACCGGGGAGCTGTTTTTT

D gene: NA
J gene: TRBJ1-1
clone size: few
V gene: TRBV4-1
CDR3 protein: CASSRPGNTEAFF
CDR3 DNA: TGCGCCAGCAGCCGACCGGGGAACACTGAAGCTTTCTTT

D gene: NA
J gene: TRBJ2-1
clone size: medium-sized
V gene: TRBV4-2
CDR3 protein: CASSLRRGGTYNEQFF
CDR3 DNA: TGTGCCAGCAGCCTACGACGAGGGGGGACCTACAATGAGCAGTTCTTC

D gene: TRBD1
J gene: TRBJ2-1
clone size: many
V gene: TRBV4-2
CDR3 protein: CASSQRTGGNEQFF
CDR3 DNA: TGTGCCAGCAGCCAACGGACAGGGGGCAATGAGCAGTTCTTC

D gene: NA
J gene: TRBJ1-1
clone size: NA
V gene: TRBV20-1
CDR3 protein: CSADHGMYTEAFF
CDR3 DNA: TGCAGTGCCGACCACGGGATGTACACTGAAGCTTTCTTT

D gene: NA
J gene: TRBJ2-5
clone size: few
V gene: TRBV2
CDR3 protein: CASSELTSQETQYF
CDR3 DNA: TGTGCCAGCAGTGAATTGACTAGTCAAGAGACCCAGTACTTC

D gene: TRBD1
J gene: TRBJ1-1
clone size: few
V gene: TRBV7-9
CDR3 protein: CASSARDSSNTEAFF
CDR3 DNA: TGTGCCAGCAGCGCCCGGGACAGCTCGAACACTGAAGCTTTCTTT

D gene: NA
J gene: TRBJ2-5
clone size: few
V gene: TRBV29-1
CDR3 protein: CSVSELQETQYF
CDR3 DNA: TGCAGCGTCTCCGAGCTCCAAGAGACCCAGTACTTC

D gene: TRBD2
J gene: TRBJ2-7
clone size: once
V gene: TRBV4-3
CDR3 protein: CASSHSDWTSGPYEQYF
CDR3 DNA: TGCGCCAGCAGCCACTCTGATTGGACTAGCGGGCCCTACGAGCAGTACTTC

D gene: TRBD2
J gene: TRBJ2-5
clone size: NA
V gene: TRBV12-3/TRBV12-4
CDR3 protein: CASSAAGTSGVETQYF
CDR3 DNA: TGTGCCAGCAGTGCGGCCGGGACTAGCGGAGTGGAGACCCAGTACTTC

D gene: NA
J gene: TRBJ2-5
clone size: few
V gene: TRBV12-3/TRBV12-4
CDR3 protein: CASSPGLFEAGEKTQYF
CDR3 DNA: TGTGCCAGCAGTCCAGGGCTTTTTGAGGCCGGGGAAAAGACCCAGTACTTC

D gene: NA
J gene: TRBJ2-5
clone size: NA
V gene: TRBV11-2
CDR3 protein: CASSLTFVEAQYF
CDR3 DNA: TGTGCCAGCAGCTTAACGTTTGTGGAGGCCCAGTACTTC

D gene: TRBD2
J gene: TRBJ2-3
clone size: few
V gene: TRBV6-2/TRBV6-3
CDR3 protein: CASSTTLLTSGSPLPSTDTQYF
CDR3 DNA: TGTGCCAGCAGTACAACCCTCCTGACTAGCGGGAGCCCACTACCTAGCACAGATACGCAGTATTTT

D gene: TRBD2
J gene: TRBJ2-1
clone size: NA
V gene: TRBV5-4
CDR3 protein: CASSSRGGGAVYNEQFF
CDR3 DNA: TGTGCCAGCAGCTCCCGGGGCGGGGGGGCAGTCTACAATGAGCAGTTCTTC

D gene: TRBD2
J gene: TRBJ2-1
clone size: few
V gene: TRBV5-1
CDR3 protein: CASSQASGGTYNEQFF
CDR3 DNA: TGCGCCAGCAGCCAAGCTAGCGGGGGAACCTACAATGAGCAGTTCTTC

D gene: NA
J gene: TRBJ2-5
clone size: NA
V gene: TRBV2
CDR3 protein: CASTHWDNREETQYF
CDR3 DNA: TGTGCCAGCACCCATTGGGACAACAGGGAGGAGACCCAGTACTTC

D gene: TRBD2
J gene: TRBJ2-1
clone size: NA
V gene: TRBV3-1
CDR3 protein: CASSPIAGGLGNEQFF
CDR3 DNA: TGTGCCAGCAGCCCTATAGCGGGAGGGCTTGGCAATGAGCAGTTCTTC

D gene: NA
J gene: TRBJ1-6
clone size: NA
V gene: TRBV2
CDR3 protein: CASRTGYSPLHF
CDR3 DNA: TGTGCCAGCAGGACCGGGTATTCACCCCTCCACTTT

D gene: NA
J gene: TRBJ2-5
clone size: few
V gene: TRBV6-2/TRBV6-3
CDR3 protein: CASSQLINYQETQYF
CDR3 DNA: TGTGCCAGCAGTCAATTGATTAACTACCAAGAGACCCAGTACTTC

D gene: NA
J gene: TRBJ2-1
clone size: NA
V gene: TRBV4-1
CDR3 protein: CASSQGELGGTNNEQFF
CDR3 DNA: TGCGCCAGCAGCCAAGGAGAATTGGGGGGCACCAACAATGAGCAGTTCTTC

D gene: NA
J gene: TRBJ1-4
clone size: NA
V gene: TRBV4-3
CDR3 protein: CASSQDVWTSGEKLFF
CDR3 DNA: TGCGCCAGCAGCCAAGATGTGTGGACCTCGGGTGAAAAACTGTTTTTT

D gene: NA
J gene: TRBJ2-5
clone size: NA
V gene: TRBV5-1
CDR3 protein: CASSYDGLFSLQETQYF
CDR3 DNA: TGCGCCAGCAGCTACGATGGTCTATTCAGCCTCCAAGAGACCCAGTACTTC

D gene: NA
J gene: TRBJ1-1
clone size: few
V gene: TRBV4-3
CDR3 protein: CASSQGPLEAEAFF
CDR3 DNA: TGCGCCAGCAGCCAAGGACCGTTGGAGGCTGAAGCTTTCTTT

D gene: TRBD2
J gene: TRBJ2-1
clone size: few
V gene: TRBV5-1
CDR3 protein: CASSLSAGGLDEQFF
CDR3 DNA: TGCGCCAGCAGCTTGTCGGCGGGGGGCCTCGATGAGCAGTTCTTC

D gene: TRBD2
J gene: TRBJ2-1
clone size: few
V gene: TRBV7-8
CDR3 protein: CASSHESGALYNEQFF
CDR3 DNA: TGTGCCAGCAGCCACGAAAGCGGGGCGCTATACAATGAGCAGTTCTTC

D gene: NA
J gene: TRBJ2-1
clone size: NA
V gene: TRBV19
CDR3 protein: CASSAQGHNNEQFF
CDR3 DNA: TGTGCCAGTAGTGCCCAGGGACATAACAATGAGCAGTTCTTC

D gene: NA
J gene: TRBJ1-5
clone size: NA
V gene: TRBV12-3/TRBV12-4
CDR3 protein: CASSPGWGSNQPQHF
CDR3 DNA: TGTGCCAGCAGTCCTGGTTGGGGCTCCAATCAGCCCCAGCATTTT

D gene: TRBD1
J gene: TRBJ1-6
clone size: NA
V gene: TRBV10-1
CDR3 protein: CASSEWDRNSPLHF
CDR3 DNA: TGCGCCAGCAGTGAGTGGGACAGAAATTCACCCCTCCACTTT

D gene: TRBD1
J gene: TRBJ2-1
clone size: few
V gene: TRBV11-2
CDR3 protein: CASSYSRDRDYNEQFF
CDR3 DNA: TGTGCCAGCAGCTATAGCCGGGACAGGGACTACAATGAGCAGTTCTTC

D gene: TRBD1
J gene: TRBJ2-7
clone size: NA
V gene: TRBV29-1
CDR3 protein: CSVEGVQGATYEQYF
CDR3 DNA: TGCAGCGTTGAAGGGGTACAGGGGGCTACCTACGAGCAGTACTTC

D gene: TRBD2
J gene: TRBJ2-7
clone size: NA
V gene: TRBV3-1
CDR3 protein: CASSHGLAGYEQYF
CDR3 DNA: TGTGCCAGCAGCCACGGACTAGCGGGGTACGAGCAGTACTTC

D gene: TRBD1
J gene: TRBJ2-7
clone size: many
V gene: TRBV5-1
CDR3 protein: CASSLDRDGSYEQYF
CDR3 DNA: TGCGCCAGCAGCCTAGACAGGGATGGCTCCTACGAGCAGTACTTC

D gene: TRBD1
J gene: TRBJ2-3
clone size: NA
V gene: TRBV6-4
CDR3 protein: CASNETQGGSDTQYF
CDR3 DNA: TGTGCCAGCAATGAAACTCAAGGGGGCTCAGATACGCAGTATTTT

D gene: TRBD1
J gene: TRBJ2-3
clone size: few
V gene: TRBV3-1
CDR3 protein: CASSQQDPGQGWDTQYF
CDR3 DNA: TGTGCCAGCAGCCAACAGGATCCGGGACAGGGGTGGGATACGCAGTATTTT

D gene: TRBD2
J gene: TRBJ2-7
clone size: few
V gene: TRBV5-1
CDR3 protein: CASSWGRGDSYEQYF
CDR3 DNA: TGCGCCAGCAGCTGGGGTCGGGGGGACTCCTACGAGCAGTACTTC

D gene: TRBD2
J gene: TRBJ2-7
clone size: few
V gene: TRBV12-3/TRBV12-4
CDR3 protein: CASSRTSGGAYEQYF
CDR3 DNA: TGTGCCAGCAGCAGGACTAGCGGGGGGGCCTACGAGCAGTACTTC

D gene: NA
J gene: TRBJ2-1
clone size: few
V gene: TRBV10-1
CDR3 protein: CASSESGGSGEQFF
CDR3 DNA: TGCGCCAGCAGTGAGTCTGGGGGATCAGGGGAGCAGTTCTTC

D gene: NA
J gene: TRBJ1-1
clone size: NA
V gene: TRBV5-1
CDR3 protein: CASSLVPGKNTEAFF
CDR3 DNA: TGCGCCAGCAGCTTGGTGCCGGGTAAGAACACTGAAGCTTTCTTT

D gene: TRBD2
J gene: TRBJ2-7
clone size: NA
V gene: TRBV20-1
CDR3 protein: CSAREYSGLSYEQYF
CDR3 DNA: TGCAGTGCTAGGGAATATAGCGGGCTGTCCTACGAGCAGTACTTC

D gene: NA
J gene: TRBJ2-5
clone size: once
V gene: TRBV28
CDR3 protein: CASSLWGSQETQYF
CDR3 DNA: TGTGCCAGCAGTTTATGGGGCAGCCAAGAGACCCAGTACTTC

D gene: TRBD1
J gene: TRBJ1-3
clone size: few
V gene: TRBV13
CDR3 protein: CASSNMTGGARNTIYF
CDR3 DNA: TGTGCCAGCAGCAATATGACAGGGGGCGCGAGGAACACCATATATTTT

D gene: TRBD1
J gene: TRBJ1-2
clone size: NA
V gene: TRBV29-1
CDR3 protein: CSVEEDRDYGYTF
CDR3 DNA: TGCAGCGTTGAGGAGGACAGGGACTATGGCTACACCTTC

D gene: TRBD1
J gene: TRBJ2-1
clone size: NA
V gene: TRBV12-3/TRBV12-4
CDR3 protein: CASSGGDRESANEQFF
CDR3 DNA: TGTGCCAGCAGTGGGGGTGACAGGGAGTCGGCCAATGAGCAGTTCTTC

D gene: NA
J gene: TRBJ2-7
clone size: NA
V gene: TRBV28
CDR3 protein: CASSYDRNYEQYF
CDR3 DNA: TGTGCCAGCAGTTACGACAGGAATTACGAGCAGTACTTC

D gene: NA
J gene: TRBJ2-6
clone size: NA
V gene: TRBV12-3/TRBV12-4
CDR3 protein: CASSPIEGFFSGANVLTF
CDR3 DNA: TGTGCCAGCAGCCCGATTGAGGGGTTCTTCTCTGGGGCCAACGTCCTGACTTTC